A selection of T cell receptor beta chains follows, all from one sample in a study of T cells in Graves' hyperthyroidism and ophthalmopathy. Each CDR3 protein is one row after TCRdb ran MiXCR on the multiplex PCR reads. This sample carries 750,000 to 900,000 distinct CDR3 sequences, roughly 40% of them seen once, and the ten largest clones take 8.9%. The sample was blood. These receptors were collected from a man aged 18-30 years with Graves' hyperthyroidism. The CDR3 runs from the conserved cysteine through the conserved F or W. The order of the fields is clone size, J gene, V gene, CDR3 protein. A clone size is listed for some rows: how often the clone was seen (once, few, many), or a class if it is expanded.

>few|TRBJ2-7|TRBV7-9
CASSRYLGTSGTIYEQYF
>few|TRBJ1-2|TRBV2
CASPYEGGYTF
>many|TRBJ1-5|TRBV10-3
CAISESGSGQPQHF
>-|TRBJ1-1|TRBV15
CATSRASGGRKTEAFF
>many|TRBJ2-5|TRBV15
CATSRGLDETQYF
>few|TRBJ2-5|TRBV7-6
CASSLTGGWRETQYF
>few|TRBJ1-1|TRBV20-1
CSARDTLAPMNTEAFF
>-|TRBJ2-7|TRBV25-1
CASSLQQDYSEQYF
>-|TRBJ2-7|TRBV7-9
CASSPYPGPPSYEQYF
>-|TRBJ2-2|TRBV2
CASSLEDRESGELFF
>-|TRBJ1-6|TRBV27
CASSSWERNNSPLHF
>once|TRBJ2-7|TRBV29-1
CSVEGDGTYEQYF
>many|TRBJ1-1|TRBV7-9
CASSLANSEAFF
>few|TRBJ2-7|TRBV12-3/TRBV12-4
CASSYGEVGGAEQYF
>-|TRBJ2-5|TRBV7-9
CASSHKLAGVETQYF
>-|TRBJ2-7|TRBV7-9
CASSLDRGADSYEQYF
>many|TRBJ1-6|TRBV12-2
CASRLGAVSNSPLHF
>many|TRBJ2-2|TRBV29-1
CSVKGHGGFHTGELFF
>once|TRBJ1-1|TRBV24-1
CATSEAGRYTEAFF
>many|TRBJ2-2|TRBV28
CASRTGTNTGELFF
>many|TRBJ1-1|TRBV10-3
CAISERQGSTEAFF
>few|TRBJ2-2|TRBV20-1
CSASGTVDTGELFF
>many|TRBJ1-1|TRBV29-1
CSAFARNTEAFF
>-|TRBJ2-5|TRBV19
CASSIQGPEETQYF
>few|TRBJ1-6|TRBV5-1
CASSRAVGEGNSPLHF
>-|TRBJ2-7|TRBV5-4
CASSVPGQFYEQYF
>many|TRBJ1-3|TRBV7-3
CASSPPSGNTIYF
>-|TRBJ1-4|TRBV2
CASSQDRGGSEKLFF
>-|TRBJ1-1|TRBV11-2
CASSLDGRRGMNTEAFF
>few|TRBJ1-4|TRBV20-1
CSALEAGAIEKLFF
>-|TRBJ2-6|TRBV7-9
CASSLLPDVTEAF
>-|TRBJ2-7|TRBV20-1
CSAEPLATEYLYEQYF
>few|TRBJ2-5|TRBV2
CASSSGTRNGETQYF
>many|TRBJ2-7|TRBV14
CASSPRGQGVNEQYF
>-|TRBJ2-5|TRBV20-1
CSARPTSGTQYF
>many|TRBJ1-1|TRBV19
CASSNQASEAFF
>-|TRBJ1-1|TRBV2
CASSLSGGQLNTEAFF
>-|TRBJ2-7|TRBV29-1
CSVVSGDTHYEQYF
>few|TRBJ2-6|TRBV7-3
CASSPRGSADYSGANVLTF
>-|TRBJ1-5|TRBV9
CASSSNKGQPQHF
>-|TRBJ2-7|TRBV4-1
CASSQADSYEQYF
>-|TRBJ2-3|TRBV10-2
CASSAEGHTDTQYF
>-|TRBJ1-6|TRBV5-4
CASRGGNYNSPLHF
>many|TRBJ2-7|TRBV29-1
CSVREVYEQYF
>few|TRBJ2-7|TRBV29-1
CSVESEGGLTYEQYF
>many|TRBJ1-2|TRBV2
CASRDGYGYTF
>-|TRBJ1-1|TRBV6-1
CASTIELGGLVAEAFF
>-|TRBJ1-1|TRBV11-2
CASISQGWTEAFF